Shown below are 26 T cell receptor beta chains from a single sample sequenced in a study of blood T cell repertoires in COVID-19. Here immunoSEQ multiplex PCR was the method, and the copy in TCRdb shows in-frame clones only, minus some. The data show about 280,000 clones, under 90% seen once. What was sequenced was PBMCs or T cells enriched from blood (not recorded which). The source of these receptors is a woman in her fifties or sixties who had recovered from COVID-19.

The rearrangement joins TRBV27 to TRBJ2-7; the match to TRBD2 covers 7 bases. The germline V gene encodes CDR1 MNHEY and CDR2 SMNVEV (reference sequence). With 5 bases clipped from V and 1 base from J, the junction kept 8 bases outside the gene matches. The CDR3 runs 15 residues. The CDR3 sequence is CASSPLVGGSYEQYF. CDR3 coding DNA: TGTGCCAGCAGTCCCCTCGTGGGGGGGTCCTACGAGCAGTACTTC.

There are a few counts of this clone. V usage is TRBV15 and J usage is TRBJ2-3; D is perhaps TRBD2 (5 bases). With 1 base removed from V and 1 base from J, the gap between germline ends came to 9 bases. The germline V gene encodes CDR1 LNHNV and CDR2 YYDKDF (reference sequence). CDR3 length: 15 residues. CDR3 sequence: CATSRGLARTDTQYF. The CDR3 DNA reads TGTGCCACCAGCAGAGGGCTAGCTCGCACAGATACGCAGTATTTT.

This chain connects TRBV13 to TRBJ2-3; D remains unclear. This CDR3 has 13 residues. The V and J ends lost 3 bases and 0 bases respectively, with 4 bases between them. Germline V gene data show CDR1 as PRHDT and CDR2 as FYEKMQ (reference sequence). The CDR3 protein is CASSFPSTDTQYF. Written as DNA, the CDR3 is TGTGCCAGCAGCTTTCCGAGCACAGATACGCAGTATTTT.

This chain links TRBV12-2 with TRBJ2-1; TRBD2 is the table's D call, not checked against the DNA. TRBV12-2 is given as a pseudogene. This CDR3 region has 20 residues. CDR3 residues: CASRLARQGRGLAEYNEQFF. The CDR3 nucleotides are TGTGCAAGTCGCTTAGCCAGACAGGGTCGGGGACTAGCGGAATACAATGAGCAGTTCTTC.

The rearrangement joins TRBV9 to TRBJ2-3, with 7 nucleotides matching TRBD2. V shed 4 bases, J shed 3 bases, and the junction held 5 bases outside the gene matches. Germline V gene sequence: CDR1 SGDLS, CDR2 YYNGEE. This CDR3 region has 14 residues. The CDR3 DNA is TGTGCCAGCAGCTATTCTAGCGGAACAGATACGCAGTATTTT. It specifies CASSYSSGTDTQYF.

V is TRBV7-9 and J is TRBJ1-1; D gene unclear. Germline-derived CDR1 and CDR2 are SEHNR and FQNEAQ (reference sequence). The CDR3 spans 12 residues. The V gene lost 8 bases and the J gene lost 1 base, with 8 bases spanning the gap. CDR3 sequence (DNA): TGTGCCAGCTCGGACTCGAACACTGAAGCTTTCTTT. The encoded protein is CASSDSNTEAFF.

This clone was counted once. The chain recombines TRBV18 with TRBJ2-1; D possibly corresponds to TRBD2 (5 bases). The CDR3 has 14 residues. V was pared by 1 base and J by 8 bases, with 12 bases between. The V gene's germline CDR1 is KGHSH and CDR2 LQKENI. The CDR3 is CASSPRNLDYEQFF. The CDR3, as DNA: TGTGCCAGCTCACCACGAAACCTGGACTATGAGCAGTTCTTC. The whole variable domain, remainder taken from reference TRBV18 and TRBJ2-1, is NAGVMQNPRHLVRRRGQEARLRCSPMKGHSHVYWYRQLPEEGLKFMVYLQKENIIDESGMPKERFSAEFPKEGPSILRIQQVVRGDSAAYFCASSPRNLDYEQFFGPGTRLTVL.

The rearrangement uses TRBV5-5 and TRBJ1-3; D remains unclear. Germline loops: CDR1 SGHKS, CDR2 YYEKEE (reference sequence). The CDR3 extends over 16 amino acids. The germline V and J ends were trimmed by 4 bases and 4 bases, with 18 bases remaining between them. The chain's CDR3 is CASSPQSEVGGNTIYF. The CDR3 nucleotides are TGTGCCAGCAGCCCTCAATCAGAGGTCGGGGGAAACACCATATATTTT.

The J gene is TRBJ2-2, the V gene TRBV28, with 7 bases lining up with TRBD2. The CDR3 loop spans 15 amino acids. V was pared by 9 bases and J by 6 bases, with 13 bases of the junction left unmatched. CDR1 is MDHEN and CDR2 is SYDVKM in the germline V gene. The CDR3 bases are TGTGCCAGTTGGGGGAGGGGTCAGGTATCCGGGGAGCTGTTTTTT. Protein: CASWGRGQVSGELFF.

The rearrangement links TRBV30 to TRBJ1-6, with 8 positions matching TRBD1. The CDR3 loop spans 13 amino acids. Germline loops: CDR1 GTSNPN, CDR2 SVGIG (reference sequence). J lost 10 bases, V lost 1 base, and 3 bases had no gene match. The CDR3 reads CAWSGQGKSPLHF. Written as DNA, the CDR3 is TGTGCCTGGAGTGGACAGGGGAAATCACCCCTCCACTTT.

V and J are TRBV19 and TRBJ1-1; 8 bases line up with TRBD1. This CDR3 contains 16 residues. Trimming cost V 4 bases and J 0 bases; bases outside gene matches: 7. CDR1 is LNHDA and CDR2 is SQIVND in the germline V gene (reference sequence). The CDR3 loop is CASSKWTGQMNTEAFF. In nucleotides, the CDR3 is TGTGCCAGTAGTAAATGGACAGGGCAAATGAACACTGAAGCTTTCTTT.

This clone was seen once. The V gene is TRBV4-1, the J gene TRBJ2-2; weak D call: TRBD1 (5 bases). Trimming pared 5 bases from V and 1 base from J, leaving 17 bases between. The CDR3 contains 17 residues. CDR1 MGHRA and CDR2 YSYEKL come from the germline V gene. CDR3 bases: TGCGCCAGCAGCTGGTCTAGGGGAAAGGGGAACACCGGGGAGCTGTTTTTT. This sequence encodes CASSWSRGKGNTGELFF.

The chain has TRBV9 and TRBJ2-1; D perhaps matches TRBD2 (5 bases). V was cut by 6 bases and J by 1 base, with 14 bases left in between. Per germline, CDR1 SGDLS and CDR2 YYNGEE. The CDR3 has 15 residues. The CDR3 bases are TGTGCCAGCACCCTAGAAAGCGGTTCCTACAATGAGCAGTTCTTC. Translated, it gives CASTLESGSYNEQFF.

The chain employs TRBV7-8 and TRBJ1-3; a possible D gene is TRBD1 (6 bases). Germline CDR1 is SGHVS and CDR2 is FQNEAQ. With 4 bases removed from V and 2 bases from J, the gap between germline ends came to 6 bases. This CDR3 spans 13 amino acids. The CDR3 protein is CASSWTAGNTIYF. CDR3 in DNA: TGTGCCAGCAGCTGGACAGCTGGAAACACCATATATTTT.

The V and J genes are TRBV19 and TRBJ2-3; TRBD1 might be the D (6 bases). Trimming stripped 3 bases from V and 3 bases from J, with 16 bases between. CDR3 length: 16 amino acids. CDR1 and CDR2 from the germline V gene are LNHDA and SQIVND (reference sequence). The CDR3 here is CASSMKGVAGTDTQYF. The CDR3 DNA reads as TGTGCCAGTAGTATGAAGGGGGTTGCCGGGACAGATACGCAGTATTTT.

The chain has TRBV2 and TRBJ2-1; weak D call: TRBD1 (6 bases). The germline V and J ends were trimmed by 5 bases and 0 bases, with 11 bases remaining between them. This CDR3 region has 15 residues. Germline CDR1 and CDR2: SNHLY and FYNNEI. The CDR3 protein is CASSLQGASYNEQFF. For the CDR3, the DNA is TGTGCCAGCAGTCTACAGGGAGCCTCCTACAATGAGCAGTTCTTC.

This clone was seen only a few times. The chain couples TRBV25-1 to TRBJ1-6; 11 bases fit TRBD1. CDR3 length equals 18 residues. With V trimmed by 1 base and J by 8 bases, 10 bases remained unmatched. Germline V gives CDR1 MGHDK, CDR2 SYGVNS. In nucleotides, the CDR3 is TGTGCCAGCAGTGAATTACCACGGGGACAGGGGGTTTATTCACCCCTCCACTTT. Translation gives CASSELPRGQGVYSPLHF.

The rearrangement uses TRBV2 and TRBJ1-2; 7 nucleotides line up with TRBD1. Germline V gives CDR1 SNHLY, CDR2 FYNNEI. V gave up 6 bases and J gave up 7 bases; unmatched junction bases: 5. The CDR3 spans 12 residues. The CDR3 loop reads CASRGQRFGYTF. The DNA of the CDR3 is TGTGCCAGCAGGGGACAGAGATTTGGCTACACCTTC.

The chain recombines TRBV2 with TRBJ2-1; possible D gene TRBD2, 5 bases. The CDR3 runs to 12 residues. V was cut by 8 bases and J by 1 base, with 6 bases left in between. The germline V gene has CDR1 SNHLY and CDR2 FYNNEI. Here the CDR3 DNA reads TGTGCCAGCCGACTATCCTACAATGAGCAGTTCTTC. Translated: CASRLSYNEQFF.

Turning to this clone: The sample has other DNA sequences that encode this CDR3 too. This sequence joins TRBV18 and TRBJ2-5; TRBD1 agrees at 7 bases. Germline V gene data show CDR1 as KGHSH and CDR2 as LQKENI. V trimming: 3 bases; J trimming: 2 bases; junction bases outside the gene matches: 3. The CDR3 consists of 14 residues. The CDR3 loop is CASSPGQVQETQYF. DNA of the CDR3: TGTGCCAGCTCACCTGGACAGGTTCAAGAGACCCAGTACTTC.

CDR3 protein: CASSTRGQGARGYTF. In nucleotides, the CDR3 is TGTGCCAGCAGCACCCGGGGACAGGGGGCGCGGGGCTACACCTTC. The chain couples TRBV7-8 to TRBJ1-2; 12 nucleotides line up with TRBD1. J lost 8 bases, V lost 5 bases, and 9 bases had no gene match. Germline V gene lookup returns CDR1 SGHVS and CDR2 FQNEAQ. This CDR3 is 15 amino acids long.

This clone was counted a few times. V usage is TRBV5-8 and J usage is TRBJ1-4; D uncertain. The CDR3 length is 17 residues. The ends were cut back, 3 bases at V and 0 bases at J, with 15 bases in the middle. The germline V gene encodes CDR1 SGHTS and CDR2 YDEGEE. The CDR3 loop reads CASSWGMFGATNEKLFF. CDR3 in DNA: TGTGCCAGCAGCTGGGGAATGTTCGGGGCAACTAATGAAAAACTGTTTTTT.

V is TRBV5-1 and J is TRBJ1-4; D is perhaps TRBD1 (5 bases). Germline CDR1 reads SGHRS; CDR2 reads YFSETQ. The V end was cut by 0 bases, the J end by 4 bases, with 7 bases between. The CDR3 extends over 14 amino acids. The CDR3 reads CASSLGQRNEKLFF. The CDR3 DNA reads as TGCGCCAGCAGCTTGGGACAGCGTAATGAAAAACTGTTTTTT.

The chain carries TRBV12-5 and TRBJ2-7; no clear D gene. Trimming removed 8 bases from V and 0 bases from J, with 8 bases in between. The CDR3 has 12 amino acids. Germline lookup yields CDR1 LGHNT and CDR2 FRNRAP. The CDR3 nucleotides read TGTGCTAGTTTACACCTCTCCTACGAGCAGTACTTC. Protein sequence: CASLHLSYEQYF.

The chain recombines TRBV18 with TRBJ2-5, with 7 bases lining up with TRBD2. This CDR3 has 14 residues. The germline gives CDR1 KGHSH, CDR2 LQKENI. V trimming: 6 bases; J trimming: 5 bases; junction bases outside the gene matches: 9. The CDR3 is CASSQGGAGETQYF. Here the CDR3 DNA reads TGTGCCAGCTCCCAGGGAGGGGCTGGGGAGACCCAGTACTTC.

The gene calls are TRBV5-1 and TRBJ2-1; TRBD2 agrees at 9 bases. V dropped 8 bases and J dropped 8; count of bases not matched to a gene: 14. Germline lookup yields CDR1 SGHRS and CDR2 YFSETQ. This CDR3 is 15 amino acids long. CDR3 coding DNA: TGCGCCAGTATGCGCGGGGGGGGCCTTGGAGATGAGCAGTTCTTC. It is translated as CASMRGGGLGDEQFF.